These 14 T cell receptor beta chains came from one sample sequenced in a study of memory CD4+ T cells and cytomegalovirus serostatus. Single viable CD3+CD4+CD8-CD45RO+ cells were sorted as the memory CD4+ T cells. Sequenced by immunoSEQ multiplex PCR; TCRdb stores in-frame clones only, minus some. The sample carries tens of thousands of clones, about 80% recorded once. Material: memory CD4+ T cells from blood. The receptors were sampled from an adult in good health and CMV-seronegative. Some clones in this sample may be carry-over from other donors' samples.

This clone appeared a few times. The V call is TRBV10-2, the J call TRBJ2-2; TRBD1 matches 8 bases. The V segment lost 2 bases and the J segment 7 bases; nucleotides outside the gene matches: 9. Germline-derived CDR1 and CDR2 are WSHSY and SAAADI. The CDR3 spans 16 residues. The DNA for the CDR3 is TGCGCCAGCAGTGAGGGCCGGGACAGGTCTGTCGGGGAGCTGTTTTTT. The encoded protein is CASSEGRDRSVGELFF.

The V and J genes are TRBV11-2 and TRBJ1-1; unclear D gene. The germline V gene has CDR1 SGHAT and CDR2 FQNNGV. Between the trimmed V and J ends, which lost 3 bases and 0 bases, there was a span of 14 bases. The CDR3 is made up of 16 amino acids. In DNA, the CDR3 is TGTGCCAGCAGCTTTAGTTCGGGCAGGATGAACACTGAAGCTTTCTTT. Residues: CASSFSSGRMNTEAFF.

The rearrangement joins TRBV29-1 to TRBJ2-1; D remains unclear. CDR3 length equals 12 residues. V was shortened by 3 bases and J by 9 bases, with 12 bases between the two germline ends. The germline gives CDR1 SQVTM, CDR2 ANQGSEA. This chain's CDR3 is CSVDPSSVEQFF. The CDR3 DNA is TGCAGCGTTGATCCTAGTTCAGTTGAGCAGTTCTTC.

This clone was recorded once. The CDR3 reads CASSLVPGRGLSDTQYF. The CDR3, as DNA: TGTGCCAGCAGCTTAGTGCCCGGGCGGGGGCTCTCAGATACGCAGTATTTT. This chain joins TRBV11-2 and TRBJ2-3; D perhaps matches TRBD2 (7 bases). V dropped 1 base and J dropped 4 bases, with 18 bases sitting between them. CDR3 length equals 17 residues. Germline V lookup: CDR1 SGHAT, CDR2 FQNNGV.

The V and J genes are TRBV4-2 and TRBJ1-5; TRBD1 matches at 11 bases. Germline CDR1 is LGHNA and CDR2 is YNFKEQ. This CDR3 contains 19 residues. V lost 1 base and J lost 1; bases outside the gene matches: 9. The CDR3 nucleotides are TGTGCCAGCAGCCAAGGGTCTCGGACAGGGGGCAGGAGCAATCAGCCCCAGCATTTT. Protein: CASSQGSRTGGRSNQPQHF.

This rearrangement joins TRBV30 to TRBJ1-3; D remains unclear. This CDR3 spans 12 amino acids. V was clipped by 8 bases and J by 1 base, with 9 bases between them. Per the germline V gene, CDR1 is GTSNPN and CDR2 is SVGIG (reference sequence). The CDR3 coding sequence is TGTGCCGGCGGGGTGTCTGGAAACACCATATATTTT. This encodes CAGGVSGNTIYF.

DNA for the CDR3: TGTGCCAGCACCACGCGGGTGGGGGTCCAAGAGACCCAGTACTTC. Translated: CASTTRVGVQETQYF. This chain uses TRBV6-5 with TRBJ2-5; either TRBD1 or TRBD2 may supply D (5 bases each). Germline V gene lookup returns CDR1 MNHEY and CDR2 SVGAGI. V shed 7 bases and J shed 1 base, with 16 bases lying between them. This CDR3 has 15 amino acids.

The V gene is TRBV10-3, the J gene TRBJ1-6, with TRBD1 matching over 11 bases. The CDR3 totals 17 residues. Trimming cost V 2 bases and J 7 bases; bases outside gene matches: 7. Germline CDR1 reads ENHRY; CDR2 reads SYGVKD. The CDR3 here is CAISERTGGAENSPLHF. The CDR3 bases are TGTGCCATCAGTGAGAGGACAGGGGGCGCAGAAAATTCACCCCTCCACTTT.

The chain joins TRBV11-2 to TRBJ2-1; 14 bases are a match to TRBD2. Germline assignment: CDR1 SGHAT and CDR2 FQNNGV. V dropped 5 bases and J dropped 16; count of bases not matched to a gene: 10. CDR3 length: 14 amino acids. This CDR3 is CASSLERLAGGKFF. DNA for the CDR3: TGTGCCAGCAGCCTCGAACGACTAGCGGGGGGGAAATTCTTC.

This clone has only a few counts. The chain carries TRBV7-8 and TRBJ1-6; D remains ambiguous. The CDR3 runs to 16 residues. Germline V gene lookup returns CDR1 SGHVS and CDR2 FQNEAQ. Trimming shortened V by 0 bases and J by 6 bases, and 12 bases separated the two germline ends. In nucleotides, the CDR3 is TGTGCCAGCAGCTTAGCGACCAGTTCCCTTAATTCACCCCTCCACTTT. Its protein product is CASSLATSSLNSPLHF.

As DNA, the CDR3 is TGCGCCAGCAGCCCCGACAGCCGCAATGAAAAACTGTTTTTT. Translating it yields CASSPDSRNEKLFF. The V and J genes are TRBV5-1 and TRBJ1-4, with D perhaps TRBD1 (5 bases). CDR3 length: 14 residues. Germline CDR1 SGHRS, CDR2 YFSETQ. V lost 4 bases and J 5 bases, leaving 12 bases between the germline ends.

For the CDR3, the DNA is TGTGCCAGCAGCTCTAGACAGGGTACGCATCAGCCCCAGCATTTT. Protein sequence: CASSSRQGTHQPQHF. The chain links TRBV7-3 to TRBJ1-5; 7 positions match TRBD1. The V and J ends lost 4 bases and 5 bases, in that order; junction bases with no gene match: 8. Per the germline V gene, CDR1 is SGHTA and CDR2 is FQGTGA. CDR3 size: 15 residues.

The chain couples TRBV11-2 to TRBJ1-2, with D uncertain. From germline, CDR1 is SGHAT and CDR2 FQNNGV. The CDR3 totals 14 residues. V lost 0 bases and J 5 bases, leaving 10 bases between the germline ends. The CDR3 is CASSLEAGVYGYTF. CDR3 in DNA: TGTGCCAGCAGCTTAGAGGCAGGCGTTTATGGCTACACCTTC.

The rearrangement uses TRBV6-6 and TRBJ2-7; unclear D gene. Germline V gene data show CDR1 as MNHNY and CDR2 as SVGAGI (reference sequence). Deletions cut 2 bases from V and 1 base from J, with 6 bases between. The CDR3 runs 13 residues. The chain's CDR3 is CASSYLESYEQYF. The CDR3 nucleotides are TGTGCCAGCAGTTACCTAGAGTCCTACGAGCAGTACTTC.